Each of the 20 T cell receptor beta chains below was sequenced from the same sample in a study of T cell responses to AZD1222 COVID-19 vaccine. TCRdb's copy holds only in-frame clones and misses some; the assay was immunoSEQ multiplex PCR. The sample carries around 220,000 clones, about 95% recorded once. Sequences were derived from peripheral blood, sampled 28 days after the second dose of the MenACWY control vaccine. Source of these receptors: an adult who received the MenACWY meningococcal vaccine as a control.

This clone was recorded only once. The chain links TRBV9 to TRBJ2-7, with D perhaps TRBD1 (7 bases). Deletions cut 2 bases from V and 0 bases from J, with 12 bases between. The length of the CDR3 is 15 residues. The germline V gene has CDR1 SGDLS and CDR2 YYNGEE. As DNA, the CDR3 is TGTGCCAGCAGCGTCGGAGGGACAGCCTCCTACGAGCAGTACTTC. It is translated as CASSVGGTASYEQYF.

The DNA for the CDR3 is TGTGCCAGCAGCTTAGCCTCTAGCGGGGGGTCCTACGAGCAGTACTTC. Translated, it gives CASSLASSGGSYEQYF. The chain joins TRBV7-6 to TRBJ2-7; TRBD2 aligns across 11 bases. The CDR3 totals 16 residues. Unmatched junction bases numbered 2, after V lost 0 bases and J lost 1 base. Germline CDR1 and CDR2: SGHVS and FNYEAQ.

The V gene is TRBV28, the J gene TRBJ2-7, with D possibly matching TRBD2 (7 bases). The CDR3 sequence is 15 residues long. Germline V gene data show CDR1 as MDHEN and CDR2 as SYDVKM. The V end lost 6 bases, the J end lost 6 bases, and 21 bases lay between the germline ends. DNA of the CDR3: TGTGCCAGCAGGAAACTCTTGGGGGGGGCCCTCGAGCAGTACTTC. Amino acid sequence: CASRKLLGGALEQYF.

The chain has TRBV27 and TRBJ2-1; 11 nucleotides match TRBD2. The CDR3 spans 16 residues. V shed 5 bases and J 4 bases; nucleotides not matched to a gene: 7. The V gene's germline CDR1 is MNHEY and CDR2 SMNVEV (reference sequence). The CDR3 region has the DNA TGTGCCAGCAGTCTTCAGAGGACTAGCGGGTACAATGAGCAGTTCTTC. Translated: CASSLQRTSGYNEQFF.

This chain connects TRBV7-9 to TRBJ2-5, with D uncertain. This CDR3 comprises 16 residues. Trimming cost V 6 bases and J 1 base, with 18 bases left between them. Germline-derived CDR1 and CDR2 are SEHNR and FQNEAQ (reference sequence). The CDR3 DNA is TGTGCCAGCAGAGATAGGCTGGGTACGGGCCAAGAGACCCAGTACTTC. Its translation: CASRDRLGTGQETQYF.

V and J are TRBV6-5 and TRBJ1-6, with 8 nucleotides matching TRBD1. Germline loops: CDR1 MNHEY, CDR2 SVGAGI. The V gene end was trimmed by 4 bases and the J gene end by 10 bases; junction bases not matched to a gene: 9. The CDR3 is 15 amino acids. The CDR3 protein is CASSSTTGGASPLHF. In DNA form, the CDR3 reads TGTGCCAGCAGTTCCACCACAGGGGGAGCGTCACCCCTCCACTTT.

This clone was seen ten or more times. Distinct nucleotide sequences in the sample also encode this CDR3. The rearrangement uses TRBV3-1 (or the pseudogene TRBV3-2) and TRBJ1-1, with 7 bases identical to TRBD1. The CDR3 extends over 14 amino acids. V was clipped by 4 bases and J by 4 bases; unmatched bases: 6. Germline CDR1 is LGHDT and CDR2 is YNNKEL (reference sequence). CDR3 sequence reads: CASSLRQGGTEAFF. In DNA form, the CDR3 reads TGTGCCAGCAGCCTGCGACAGGGAGGCACTGAAGCTTTCTTT.

This chain uses TRBV6-5 with TRBJ1-1; D may be TRBD1 (6 bases). The CDR3 consists of 15 residues. Trimming took 2 bases from V and 0 from J, leaving 10 bases between them. Germline CDR1 is MNHEY and CDR2 is SVGAGI. CDR3 amino acids: CASSYGDRMNTEAFF. The CDR3 nucleotides are TGTGCCAGCAGTTACGGAGACAGGATGAACACTGAAGCTTTCTTT.

CDR3 residues: CASSVLAGADTGELFF. In DNA form, the CDR3 reads TGTGCCAGCAGTGTGCTAGCGGGGGCCGACACCGGGGAGCTGTTTTTT. The rearrangement links TRBV6-4 to TRBJ2-2; 10 nucleotides align to TRBD2. The trim removed 4 bases at V and 3 bases at J, leaving 5 bases unmatched. The germline CDR1 and CDR2 sequences are MRHNA and SNTAGT. The CDR3 spans 16 residues.

The chain joins TRBV23-1 to TRBJ1-6; TRBD1 matches at 7 bases. TRBV23-1 is an ORF, and what it does is uncertain. The junction had 12 bases not matched to a gene; V was cut back by 9 bases and J by 10 bases. The CDR3 contains 14 residues. The CDR3 sequence: CARRDREAKSPLHF. CDR3 nucleotide sequence: TGCGCCAGACGAGACAGGGAGGCTAAGTCACCCCTCCACTTT.

The rearrangement links TRBV6-5 to TRBJ2-7; D possibly corresponds to TRBD1 (6 bases). This CDR3 is built from 15 residues. Germline V gives CDR1 MNHEY, CDR2 SVGAGI. V dropped 8 bases and J dropped 0 bases, with 17 bases sitting between them. The CDR3 DNA follows: TGTGCCAGCCAGCGATCAGGGGAAAGCTCCTACGAGCAGTACTTC. This translates into CASQRSGESSYEQYF.

This chain joins TRBV9 and TRBJ2-7; D might be TRBD2 (6 bases). CDR1 and CDR2 (germline): SGDLS, YYNGEE. The CDR3 runs 15 residues. V lost 4 bases, J lost 0 bases, and 14 bases lay in between. CDR3 in DNA: TGTGCCAGCAGCCCTGGAGGGGAAAGCTCCTACGAGCAGTACTTC. Its protein is CASSPGGESSYEQYF.

The gene calls are TRBV30 and TRBJ2-3, with 9 bases aligning to TRBD2. The V gene's germline CDR1 is GTSNPN and CDR2 SVGIG (reference sequence). Trimming at V came to 7 bases and at J to 1 base, leaving 0 bases not matched to a gene. The CDR3 runs 12 residues. The CDR3: CASSGGTDTQYF. The CDR3 bases are TGTGCCTCTAGCGGGGGCACAGATACGCAGTATTTT.

This clone was recorded a few times. V is TRBV6-1 and J is TRBJ1-5; D uncertain. The ends were cut back, 2 bases at V and 9 bases at J, with 17 bases in the middle. CDR3 length: 15 residues. CDR1 and CDR2 (germline): MNHNS, SASEGT. CDR3 residues: CASSERRHGVGPQHF. The CDR3 DNA reads as TGTGCCAGCAGTGAAAGGCGGCACGGGGTGGGGCCCCAGCATTTT.

This clone has a single count. The V gene is TRBV14, the J gene TRBJ1-1; the match to TRBD1 covers 8 bases. The CDR3 contains 18 residues. V shed 3 bases, J shed 0 bases, and the junction held 12 bases outside the gene matches. Looked up from germline, CDR1 is SGHDN and CDR2 is FVKESK. CDR3 loop: CASSHTSQGAQMNTEAFF. The CDR3, as DNA: TGTGCCAGCAGCCATACTTCTCAGGGGGCCCAAATGAACACTGAAGCTTTCTTT.

This chain uses TRBV7-9 with TRBJ1-1; D is undetermined. The CDR3 consists of 14 residues. Germline CDR1 SEHNR, CDR2 FQNEAQ (reference sequence). Trimming took 1 base from V and 5 from J, leaving 11 bases between them. CDR3 coding DNA: TGTGCCAGCAGCTTAGTCGGTCGCAGGACTGAAGCTTTCTTT. Its protein is CASSLVGRRTEAFF.

V gene TRBV9 combines with J gene TRBJ1-5, with D unclear. The CDR3 is 15 residues long. Trimming stripped 0 bases from V and 8 bases from J, with 15 bases between. Germline CDR1 and CDR2: SGDLS and YYNGEE. Here the CDR3 reads CASSVEGRAQEPQHF. The CDR3 coding sequence is TGTGCCAGCAGCGTAGAAGGGAGGGCGCAAGAGCCCCAGCATTTT.

The rearrangement links TRBV7-2 to TRBJ1-1, with D possibly TRBD1 on 5 matching bases. Germline CDR1 is SGHTA and CDR2 is FQGNSA. This CDR3 region has 13 residues. With 4 bases removed from V and 6 bases from J, the gap between germline ends came to 12 bases. This CDR3 is CASSSQGSAEAFF. CDR3 DNA: TGTGCCAGCAGCTCTCAGGGTTCGGCTGAAGCTTTCTTT.

The chain recombines TRBV3-1 (or the pseudogene TRBV3-2) with TRBJ2-7; 7 bases align to TRBD1. Germline V gene sequence: CDR1 LGHDT, CDR2 YNNKEL (reference sequence). The CDR3 is 15 residues long. The V gene end was trimmed by 2 bases and the J gene end by 0 bases; junction bases not matched to a gene: 4. Here the CDR3 DNA reads TGTGCCAGCAGCCAACCCGGGACAGCCTCCTACGAGCAGTACTTC. Translated: CASSQPGTASYEQYF.

The rearrangement links TRBV28 to TRBJ1-3; the D is unclear. Germline assignment: CDR1 MDHEN and CDR2 SYDVKM. The CDR3 runs to 12 residues. V was cut by 11 bases and J by 2 bases, with 10 bases left in between. The CDR3 DNA reads as TGTGCCGCAGACGGCGCTGGAAACACCATATATTTT. This gives the protein CAADGAGNTIYF.